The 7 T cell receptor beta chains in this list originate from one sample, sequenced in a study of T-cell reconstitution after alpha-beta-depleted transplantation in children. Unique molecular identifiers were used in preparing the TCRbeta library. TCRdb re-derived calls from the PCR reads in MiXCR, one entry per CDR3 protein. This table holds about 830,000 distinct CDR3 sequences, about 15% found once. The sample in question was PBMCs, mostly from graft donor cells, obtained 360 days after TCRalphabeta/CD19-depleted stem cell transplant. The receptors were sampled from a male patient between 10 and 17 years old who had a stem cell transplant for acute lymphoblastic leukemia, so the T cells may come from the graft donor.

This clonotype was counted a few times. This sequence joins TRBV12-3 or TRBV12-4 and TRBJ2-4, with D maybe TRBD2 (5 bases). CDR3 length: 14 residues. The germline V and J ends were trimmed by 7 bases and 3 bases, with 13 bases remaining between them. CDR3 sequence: CASKPGLSKNIQYF. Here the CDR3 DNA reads TGTGCCAGCAAGCCCGGACTGAGCAAAAACATTCAGTACTTC.

The CDR3 loop reads CASSYQGQGGELFF. DNA of the CDR3: TGTGCCAGCAGTTACCAAGGACAGGGCGGGGAGCTGTTTTTT. The rearrangement links TRBV12-3 or TRBV12-4 to TRBJ2-2; 8 nucleotides match TRBD1. J gave up 7 bases and V 4 bases, and 5 bases lay outside the gene matches. There are 14 residues in the CDR3.

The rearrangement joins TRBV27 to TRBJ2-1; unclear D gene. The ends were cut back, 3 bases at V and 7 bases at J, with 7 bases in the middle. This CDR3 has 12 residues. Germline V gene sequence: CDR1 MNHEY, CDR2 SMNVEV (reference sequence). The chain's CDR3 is CASSFRSNEQFF. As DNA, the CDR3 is TGTGCCAGCAGTTTTAGATCAAATGAGCAGTTCTTC.

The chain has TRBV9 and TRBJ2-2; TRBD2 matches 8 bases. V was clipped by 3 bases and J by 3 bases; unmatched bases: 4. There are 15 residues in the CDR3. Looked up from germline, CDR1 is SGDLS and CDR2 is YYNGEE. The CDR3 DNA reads TGTGCCAGCAGCGGTAGCGGGATTCACACCGGGGAGCTGTTTTTT. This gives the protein CASSGSGIHTGELFF.

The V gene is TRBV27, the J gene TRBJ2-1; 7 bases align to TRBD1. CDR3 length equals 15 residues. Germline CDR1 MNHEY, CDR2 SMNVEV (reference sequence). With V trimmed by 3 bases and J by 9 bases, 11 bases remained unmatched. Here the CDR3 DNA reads TGTGCCAGCAGTTTTTTTTACAGGGGAGTGGGTGAGCAGTTCTTC. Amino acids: CASSFFYRGVGEQFF.

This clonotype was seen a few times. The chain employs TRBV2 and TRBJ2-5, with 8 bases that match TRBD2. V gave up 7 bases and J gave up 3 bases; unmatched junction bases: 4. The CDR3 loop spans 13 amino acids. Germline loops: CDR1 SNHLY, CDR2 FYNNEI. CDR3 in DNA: TGTGCCAGCACCCAGGGACTAGAAGAGACCCAGTACTTC. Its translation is CASTQGLEETQYF.

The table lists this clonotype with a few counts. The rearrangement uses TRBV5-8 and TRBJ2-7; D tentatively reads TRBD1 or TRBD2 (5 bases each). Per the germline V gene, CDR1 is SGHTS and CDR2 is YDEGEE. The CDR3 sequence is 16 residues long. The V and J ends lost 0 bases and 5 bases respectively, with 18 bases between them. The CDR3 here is CASSLGRSGRWDEQYF. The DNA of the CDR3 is TGTGCCAGCAGCTTGGGGCGGTCAGGGAGATGGGACGAGCAGTACTTC.